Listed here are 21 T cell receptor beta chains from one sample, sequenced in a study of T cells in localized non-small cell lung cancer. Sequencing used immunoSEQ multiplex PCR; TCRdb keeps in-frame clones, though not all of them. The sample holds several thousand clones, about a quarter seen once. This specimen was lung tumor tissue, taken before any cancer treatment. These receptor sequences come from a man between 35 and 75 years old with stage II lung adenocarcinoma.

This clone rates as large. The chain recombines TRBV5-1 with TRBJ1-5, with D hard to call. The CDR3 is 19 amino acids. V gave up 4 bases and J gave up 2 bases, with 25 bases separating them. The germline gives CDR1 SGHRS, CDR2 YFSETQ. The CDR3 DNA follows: TGCGCCAGCAGCCCAGAAGGACCCTCCTCCGGCTCCGGCAATCAGCCCCAGCATTTT. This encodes CASSPEGPSSGSGNQPQHF.

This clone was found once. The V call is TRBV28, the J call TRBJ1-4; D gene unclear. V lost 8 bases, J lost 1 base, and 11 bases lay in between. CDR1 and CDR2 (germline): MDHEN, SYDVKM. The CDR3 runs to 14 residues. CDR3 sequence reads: CASGSHLTNEKLFF. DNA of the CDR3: TGTGCCAGCGGATCTCACCTAACTAATGAAAAACTGTTTTTT. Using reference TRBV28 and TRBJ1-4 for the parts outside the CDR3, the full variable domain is DVKVTQSSRYLVKRTGEKVFLECVQDMDHENMFWYRQDPGLGLRLIYFSYDVKMKEKGDIPEGYSVSREKKERFSLILESASTNQTSMYLCASGSHLTNEKLFFGSGTQLSVL.

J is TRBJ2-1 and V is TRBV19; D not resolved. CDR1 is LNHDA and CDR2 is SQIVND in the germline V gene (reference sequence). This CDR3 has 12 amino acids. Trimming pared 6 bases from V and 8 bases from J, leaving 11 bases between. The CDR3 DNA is TGTGCCAGTAGATTAGGGTACGATGAGCAGTTCTTC. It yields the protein CASRLGYDEQFF. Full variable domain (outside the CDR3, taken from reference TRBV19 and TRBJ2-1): DGGITQSPKYLFRKEGQNVTLSCEQNLNHDAMYWYRQDPGQGLRLIYYSQIVNDFQKGDIAEGYSVSREKKESFPLTVTSAQKNPTAFYLCASRLGYDEQFFGPGTRLTVL.

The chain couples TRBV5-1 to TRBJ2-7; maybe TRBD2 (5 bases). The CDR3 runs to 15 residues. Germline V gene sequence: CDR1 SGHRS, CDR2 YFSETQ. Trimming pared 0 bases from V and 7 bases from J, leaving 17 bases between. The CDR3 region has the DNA TGCGCCAGCAGCTTGGAGGTTCGGGGTCTTGGGGAGCAGTACGTC. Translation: CASSLEVRGLGEQYV.

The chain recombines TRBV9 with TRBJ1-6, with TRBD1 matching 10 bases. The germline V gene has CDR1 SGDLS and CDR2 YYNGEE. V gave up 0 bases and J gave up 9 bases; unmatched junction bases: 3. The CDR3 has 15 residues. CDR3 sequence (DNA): TGTGCCAGCAGCGTAGAGGACAGGGGGACTTCACCCCTCCACTTT. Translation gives CASSVEDRGTSPLHF.

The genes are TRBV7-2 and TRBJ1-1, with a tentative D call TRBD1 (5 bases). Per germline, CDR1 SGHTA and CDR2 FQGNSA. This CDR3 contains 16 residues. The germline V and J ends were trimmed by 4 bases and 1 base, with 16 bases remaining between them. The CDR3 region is CASSSSSGKPNTEAFF. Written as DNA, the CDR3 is TGTGCCAGCAGCTCCTCTTCAGGGAAGCCGAACACTGAAGCTTTCTTT. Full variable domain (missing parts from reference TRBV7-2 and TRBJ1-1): GAGVSQSPSNKVTEKGKDVELRCDPISGHTALYWYRQSLGQGLEFLIYFQGNSAPDKSGLPSDRFSAERTGGSVSTLTIQRTQQEDSAVYLCASSSSSGKPNTEAFFGQGTRLTVV.

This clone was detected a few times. The CDR3 DNA is TGTGCCAGCAGTGAATGGGCGGTTGGGACAGGCTCCTACGAGCAGTACTTC. Translation gives CASSEWAVGTGSYEQYF. The V and J genes are TRBV6-7 and TRBJ2-7; TRBD1 aligns across 8 bases. TRBV6-7 is an ORF; its function is uncertain. There are 17 residues in the CDR3. The J segment lost 0 bases and the V segment lost 5 bases, leaving 12 bases of the junction unmatched.

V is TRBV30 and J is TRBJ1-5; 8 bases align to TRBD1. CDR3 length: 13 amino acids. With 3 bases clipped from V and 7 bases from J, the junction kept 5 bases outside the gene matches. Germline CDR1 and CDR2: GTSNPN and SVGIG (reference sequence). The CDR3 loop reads CAWSRTGQQPQHF. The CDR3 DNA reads TGTGCCTGGAGCCGGACAGGGCAGCAGCCCCAGCATTTT. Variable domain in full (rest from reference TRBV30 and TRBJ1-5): SQTIHQWPATLVQPVGSPLSLECTVEGTSNPNLYWYRQAAGRGLQLLFYSVGIGQISSEVPQNLSASRPQDRQFILSSKKLLLSDSGFYLCAWSRTGQQPQHFGDGTRLSIL.

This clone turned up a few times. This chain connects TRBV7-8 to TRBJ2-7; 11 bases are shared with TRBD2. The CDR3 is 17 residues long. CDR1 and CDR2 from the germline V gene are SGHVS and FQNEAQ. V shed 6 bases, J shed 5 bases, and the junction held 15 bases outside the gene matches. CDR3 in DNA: TGTGCCAGCAGGTCTCTAGCGGGGGGCTCTCCGTCCGACGAGCAGTACTTC. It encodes CASRSLAGGSPSDEQYF.

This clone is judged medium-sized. The CDR3 here is CASRPSSDSNTEAFF. For the CDR3, the DNA is TGTGCCAGCAGACCGTCTTCGGACTCGAACACTGAAGCTTTCTTT. The chain uses TRBV6-8 and TRBJ1-1; the D is unclear. With 6 bases removed from V and 1 base from J, the gap between germline ends came to 15 bases. Germline CDR1 MNHGY, CDR2 SAAAGT. CDR3 size: 15 residues.

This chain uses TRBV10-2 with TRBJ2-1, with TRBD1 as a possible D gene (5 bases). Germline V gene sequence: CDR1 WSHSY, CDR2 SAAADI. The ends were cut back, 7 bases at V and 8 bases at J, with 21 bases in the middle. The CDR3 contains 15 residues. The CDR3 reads CASNPSVQGRDEQFF. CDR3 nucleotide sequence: TGCGCCAGCAACCCGTCGGTCCAGGGTCGGGATGAGCAGTTCTTC.

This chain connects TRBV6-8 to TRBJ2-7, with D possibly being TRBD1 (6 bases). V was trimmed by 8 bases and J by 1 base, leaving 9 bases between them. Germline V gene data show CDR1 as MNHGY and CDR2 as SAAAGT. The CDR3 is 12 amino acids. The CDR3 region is CASSQGSYEQYF. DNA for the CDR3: TGTGCCAGCTCACAGGGTTCCTACGAGCAGTACTTC.

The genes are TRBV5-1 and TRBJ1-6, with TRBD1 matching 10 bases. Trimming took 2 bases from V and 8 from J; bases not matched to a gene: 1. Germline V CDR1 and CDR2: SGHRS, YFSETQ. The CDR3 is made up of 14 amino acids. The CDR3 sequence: CASSLGTGDSPLHF. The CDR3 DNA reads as TGCGCCAGCAGCTTAGGGACAGGGGATTCACCCCTCCACTTT.

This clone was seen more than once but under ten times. The CDR3 coding sequence is TGTGCCAGCATGGGAGGGACAGGGGGCTCTAGAGGGATAAAGACCCAGTACTTC. This encodes CASMGGTGGSRGIKTQYF. The chain recombines TRBV6-8 with TRBJ2-5; 12 bases are a match to TRBD1. This CDR3 region has 18 residues. V trimming: 7 bases; J trimming: 6 bases; junction bases outside the gene matches: 18. Germline CDR1 MNHGY, CDR2 SAAAGT.

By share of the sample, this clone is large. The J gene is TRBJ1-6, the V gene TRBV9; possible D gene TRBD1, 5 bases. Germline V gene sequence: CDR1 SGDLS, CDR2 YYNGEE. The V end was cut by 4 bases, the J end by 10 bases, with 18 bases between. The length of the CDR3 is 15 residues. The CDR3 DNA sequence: TGTGCCAGCAGCTCGTCGTCGGGGGATGGCTCACCCCTCCACTTT. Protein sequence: CASSSSSGDGSPLHF. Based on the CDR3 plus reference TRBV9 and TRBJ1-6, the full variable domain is DSGVTQTPKHLITATGQRVTLRCSPRSGDLSVYWYQQSLDQGLQFLIQYYNGEERAKGNILERFSAQQFPDLHSELNLSSLELGDSALYFCASSSSSGDGSPLHFGNGTRLTVT.

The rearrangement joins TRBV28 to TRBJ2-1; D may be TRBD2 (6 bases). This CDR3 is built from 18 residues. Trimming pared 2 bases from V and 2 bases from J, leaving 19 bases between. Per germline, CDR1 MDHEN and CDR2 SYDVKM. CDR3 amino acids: CASSLPRGRRAPYNEQFF. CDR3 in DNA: TGTGCCAGCAGTTTACCGCGGGGACGCAGGGCTCCCTACAATGAGCAGTTCTTC.

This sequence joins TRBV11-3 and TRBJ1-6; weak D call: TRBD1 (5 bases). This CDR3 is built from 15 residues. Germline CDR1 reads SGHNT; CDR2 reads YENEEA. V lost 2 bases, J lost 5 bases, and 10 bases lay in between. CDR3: CASSLSDRNNSPLHF. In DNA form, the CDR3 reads TGTGCCAGCAGCTTATCTGACAGAAATAATTCACCCCTCCACTTT.

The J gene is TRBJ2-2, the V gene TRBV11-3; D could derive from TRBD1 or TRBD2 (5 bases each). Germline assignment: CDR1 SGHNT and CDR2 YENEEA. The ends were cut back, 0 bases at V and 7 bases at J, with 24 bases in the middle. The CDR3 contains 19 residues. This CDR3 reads CASSLEAKGFGGWIGELFF. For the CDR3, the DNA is TGTGCCAGCAGCTTAGAGGCCAAGGGTTTTGGGGGTTGGATCGGGGAGCTGTTTTTT. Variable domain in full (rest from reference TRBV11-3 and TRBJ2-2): EAGVVQSPRYKIIEKKQPVAFWCNPISGHNTLYWYLQNLGQGPELLIRYENEEAVDDSQLPKDRFSAERLKGVDSTLKIQPAELGDSAVYLCASSLEAKGFGGWIGELFFGEGSRLTVL.

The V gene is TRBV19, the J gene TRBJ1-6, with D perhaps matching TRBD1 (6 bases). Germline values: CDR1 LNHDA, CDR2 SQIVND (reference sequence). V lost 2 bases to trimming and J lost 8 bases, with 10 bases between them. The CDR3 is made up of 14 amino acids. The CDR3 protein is CASSITRGDSPLHF. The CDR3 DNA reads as TGTGCCAGTAGTATAACGAGGGGGGATTCACCCCTCCACTTT.

This chain's CDR3 is CASSLRGYEQYF. Written as DNA, the CDR3 is TGTGCCAGCAGCTTAAGGGGCTACGAGCAGTACTTC. The chain couples TRBV9 to TRBJ2-7, with D possibly TRBD1 on 5 matching bases. V dropped 4 bases and J dropped 3 bases, with 8 bases sitting between them. The CDR3 consists of 12 residues. Germline loops: CDR1 SGDLS, CDR2 YYNGEE.

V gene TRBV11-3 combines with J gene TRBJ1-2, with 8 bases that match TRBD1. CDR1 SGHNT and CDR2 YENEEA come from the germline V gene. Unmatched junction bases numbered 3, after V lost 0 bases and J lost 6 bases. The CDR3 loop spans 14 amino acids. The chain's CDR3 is CASSLEATGDGYTF. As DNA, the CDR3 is TGTGCCAGCAGCTTAGAAGCGACAGGGGATGGCTACACCTTC.